This passage covers 19 T cell receptor beta chains from one sample sequenced in a study of cytomegalovirus exposure and HLA in healthy donors. PCR used 60 Vbeta primers and 13 Jbeta primers. Measured with immunoSEQ multiplex PCR; TCRdb has only the in-frame clones, and not every one. The sample lists about 140,000 clones, around 73% occurring once. Sequenced sample: PBMCs. The receptors originated from a woman in her thirties or forties in good health and CMV-seronegative.

This chain uses TRBV4-1 with TRBJ1-1; no clear D gene. The germline gives CDR1 MGHRA, CDR2 YSYEKL. The V gene lost 1 base and the J gene lost 1 base, with 10 bases spanning the gap. The CDR3 runs 15 residues. The CDR3 coding sequence is TGCGCCAGCAGCCAAGGAGGGAGGTGGAACACTGAAGCTTTCTTT. It codes for CASSQGGRWNTEAFF.

This chain connects TRBV6-5 to TRBJ2-3, with 9 bases fitting TRBD2. Unmatched junction bases numbered 2, after V lost 1 base and J lost 3 bases. Germline CDR1 is MNHEY and CDR2 is SVGAGI. The CDR3 is 15 amino acids. The CDR3 bases are TGTGCCAGCAGTTACTGGCGGGGGGGGACAGATACGCAGTATTTT. Protein product: CASSYWRGGTDTQYF.

The chain couples TRBV7-3 to TRBJ2-1; TRBD2 is a possible D gene (6 bases). The CDR3 sequence is 13 residues long. In germline, CDR1 is SGHTA, CDR2 FQGTGA. Trimming removed 3 bases at V and 4 bases at J, with 7 bases between. This CDR3 is CASSLGLYNEQFF. The CDR3 coding sequence is TGTGCCAGCAGCTTGGGACTTTACAATGAGCAGTTCTTC.

The rearrangement links TRBV4-1 to TRBJ2-1, with TRBD2 identical over 7 bases. Trimming cost V 2 bases and J 5 bases; bases outside gene matches: 3. Germline V gene sequence: CDR1 MGHRA, CDR2 YSYEKL. This CDR3 spans 14 amino acids. CDR3 amino acids: CASSQTSAHNEQFF. The CDR3 nucleotides read TGCGCCAGCAGCCAAACTAGCGCCCACAATGAGCAGTTCTTC.

This rearrangement joins TRBV29-1 to TRBJ2-3; TRBD2 agrees at 9 bases. CDR3 size: 17 residues. The V and J ends lost 0 bases and 2 bases, in that order; junction bases with no gene match: 9. In germline, CDR1 is SQVTM, CDR2 ANQGSEA. CDR3 protein: CSVEDLSGGHSTDTQYF. The CDR3 DNA follows: TGCAGCGTTGAAGATCTGAGCGGGGGGCATTCCACAGATACGCAGTATTTT.

This chain joins TRBV12-5 and TRBJ2-1; D remains ambiguous. Germline V lookup: CDR1 LGHNT, CDR2 FRNRAP. V was pared by 6 bases and J by 6 bases, with 9 bases between. This CDR3 has 12 amino acids. The CDR3 here is CASGSSFNEQFF. As DNA, the CDR3 is TGTGCTAGTGGCTCCAGTTTCAATGAGCAGTTCTTC.

The chain is built from TRBV2 and TRBJ2-5; perhaps TRBD1 as D (6 bases). Trimming took off 9 bases at V and 1 base at J, with 18 bases between the two ends. The CDR3 is 15 residues long. Germline loops: CDR1 SNHLY, CDR2 FYNNEI. The CDR3 reads CASRAGAGIQETQYF. Written as DNA, the CDR3 is TGTGCCAGTCGGGCAGGGGCGGGTATCCAAGAGACCCAGTACTTC.

The rearrangement links TRBV18 to TRBJ1-4; 11 bases fit TRBD1. Germline values: CDR1 KGHSH, CDR2 LQKENI. The trim removed 3 bases at V and 7 bases at J, leaving 7 bases unmatched. This CDR3 spans 16 amino acids. The CDR3 here is CASSPAVGTGGEKLFF. The CDR3 bases are TGTGCCAGCTCACCGGCGGTCGGGACAGGGGGTGAAAAACTGTTTTTT. Full variable domain (remainder filled in from reference TRBV18 and TRBJ1-4): NAGVMQNPRHLVRRRGQEARLRCSPMKGHSHVYWYRQLPEEGLKFMVYLQKENIIDESGMPKERFSAEFPKEGPSILRIQQVVRGDSAAYFCASSPAVGTGGEKLFFGSGTQLSVL.

The J gene is TRBJ1-2, the V gene TRBV5-4, with 8 bases matching TRBD1. Germline CDR1 SGHNT, CDR2 YYREEE (reference sequence). Trimming at V came to 4 bases and at J to 6 bases, leaving 5 bases not matched to a gene. The CDR3 runs 13 residues. This chain's CDR3 is CASSPRTGNGYTF. The CDR3 region has the DNA TGTGCCAGCAGCCCCCGGACAGGGAATGGCTACACCTTC.

The rearrangement uses TRBV5-4 and TRBJ2-1; 11 positions agree with TRBD2. The CDR3 consists of 15 residues. Germline CDR1 and CDR2: SGHNT and YYREEE (reference sequence). Germline trimming cut 3 bases from V and 3 bases from J; bases unmatched to any gene: 2. The CDR3 region has the DNA TGTGCCAGCAGCTATAGCGGGGGGGGCTACAATGAGCAGTTCTTC. Protein: CASSYSGGGYNEQFF.

In its sample, this clone was seen a few times. The chain is built from TRBV4-3 and TRBJ2-2; 7 bases are shared with TRBD2. The CDR3 runs 15 residues. Germline V gene sequence: CDR1 LGHNA, CDR2 YSLEER. V lost 3 bases, J lost 5 bases, and 6 bases stayed unmatched. The CDR3 DNA follows: TGCGCCAGCAGCCAGAGCGGGGTAGCGACCGGGGAGCTGTTTTTT. Protein: CASSQSGVATGELFF.

The chain carries TRBV19 and TRBJ1-4, with D tentatively TRBD1 (6 bases). The germline CDR1 and CDR2 sequences are LNHDA and SQIVND (reference sequence). There are 16 residues in the CDR3. Trimming cost V 7 bases and J 4 bases, with 19 bases left between them. In DNA form, the CDR3 reads TGTGCCAGTACCACGAGATGGACAGCCATTAATGAAAAACTGTTTTTT. The encoded protein is CASTTRWTAINEKLFF.

This chain links TRBV2 with TRBJ2-5, with 8 bases aligning to TRBD2. Germline CDR1 is SNHLY and CDR2 is FYNNEI. The CDR3 covers 14 residues. Trimming cost V 5 bases and J 4 bases; bases outside gene matches: 6. The CDR3 nucleotides are TGTGCCAGCAGTCCCGGGACTAGAGGAGAGACCCAGTACTTC. Its translation is CASSPGTRGETQYF.

The chain is built from TRBV5-1 and TRBJ1-3, with D possibly matching TRBD1 (6 bases). CDR1 SGHRS and CDR2 YFSETQ come from the germline V gene. The CDR3 covers 14 residues. Trimming removed 4 bases at V and 7 bases at J, with 15 bases between. The CDR3 bases are TGCGCCAGCAGCCAAGGGAGCCAGGGGAACACCATATATTTT. Translating gives CASSQGSQGNTIYF.

The J gene is TRBJ2-1, the V gene TRBV5-4; 8 bases are shared with TRBD1. Germline CDR1 is SGHNT and CDR2 is YYREEE (reference sequence). This CDR3 is 16 amino acids long. The junction had 13 bases not matched to a gene; V was cut back by 4 bases and J by 7 bases. In nucleotides, the CDR3 is TGTGCCAGCAGCCGTGCGGACAGGGTCGATATGAATGAGCAGTTCTTC. It is translated as CASSRADRVDMNEQFF. Supplemented by reference TRBV5-4 and TRBJ2-1, the full variable domain reads ETGVTQSPTHLIKTRGQQVTLRCSSQSGHNTVSWYQQALGQGPQFIFQYYREEENGRGNFPPRFSGLQFPNYSSELNVNALELDDSALYLCASSRADRVDMNEQFFGPGTRLTVL.

In this sample, this clone turned up many times. The chain is built from TRBV27 and TRBJ2-7; possibly TRBD2 for D (5 bases). CDR3 length: 14 residues. The germline V and J ends were trimmed by 4 bases and 6 bases, with 16 bases remaining between them. Germline loops: CDR1 MNHEY, CDR2 SMNVEV (reference sequence). This chain's CDR3 is CASSSYRSAGEQYV. Here the CDR3 DNA reads TGTGCCAGCAGTTCTTATCGGTCGGCGGGCGAGCAGTACGTC.

This clone was counted a few times. The chain couples TRBV5-4 to TRBJ2-3, with D possibly TRBD1 on 6 matching bases. In germline, CDR1 is SGHNT, CDR2 YYREEE (reference sequence). Trimming took off 2 bases at V and 2 bases at J, with 12 bases between the two ends. The CDR3 length is 15 residues. The CDR3 DNA reads as TGTGCCAGCAGCTTAGGGCAGGGGTCCACAGATACGCAGTATTTT. It codes for CASSLGQGSTDTQYF.

The chain uses TRBV9 and TRBJ2-3, with TRBD2 matching over 8 bases. This CDR3 is 15 amino acids long. Germline V gene sequence: CDR1 SGDLS, CDR2 YYNGEE. The J segment lost 0 bases and the V segment lost 3 bases, leaving 3 bases of the junction unmatched. The CDR3 nucleotides are TGTGCCAGCAGCGCCGGGGGGGGGAGCACAGATACGCAGTATTTT. It specifies CASSAGGGSTDTQYF.

This clone was seen a single time. This rearrangement joins TRBV5-5 to TRBJ1-5; 7 bases fit TRBD1. V shed 3 bases, J shed 3 bases, and the junction held 6 bases outside the gene matches. The CDR3 sequence is 15 residues long. In germline, CDR1 is SGHKS, CDR2 YYEKEE (reference sequence). The CDR3 sequence is CASSSTGTVNQPQHF. The DNA for the CDR3 is TGTGCCAGCAGCTCTACCGGGACAGTCAATCAGCCCCAGCATTTT.